This TCR beta chain was retrieved from a study of T cell responses to AZD1222 COVID-19 vaccine. The study's findings and limits: The study identified only five to seven AZD1222 recipients as seropositive at baseline. Spike-specific TCR repertoires showed rising breadth and depth after two AZD1222 doses. Clonal diversity was possibly underestimated; the donors were predominantly white British and more often female.

Sequencing was performed with immunoSEQ multiplex PCR; in TCRdb, only in-frame clones are kept and a portion is missing. Counted here are approximately 70,000 clones, about 80% occurring once; the ten biggest clones make up more than 13%. Germline-derived CDR1 and CDR2 are LNHDA and SQIVND (reference sequence). V shed 4 bases and J 6 bases; nucleotides not matched to a gene: 11. This CDR3 is 15 amino acids long. To note about this clone: Its antigen remains unknown.

Source: peripheral blood, taken 28 days after the second AZD1222 dose. The TCR comes from an adult who received the AZD1222 COVID-19 vaccine. The rearrangement joins TRBV19 to TRBJ1-2; 7 nucleotides agree with TRBD1. CDR3 in DNA: TGTGCCAGTAGTACTGTCGCGACAGGGATAGATGGCTACACCTTC. It encodes CASSTVATGIDGYTF.